The 17 T cell receptor beta chains listed next were all sequenced from one sample in a study of OX40 agonist ivuxolimab in advanced cancers. Only in-frame clones appear in the TCRdb table, and some are missing; sequencing was by immunoSEQ multiplex PCR. The sample lists about 58,000 clones; 70% to 90% were seen once. The specimen was CD4+ or CD8+ T cells sorted from blood, collected in a trial of the OX40 agonist ivuxolimab. These receptors were obtained from an adult with an advanced solid tumor such as melanoma, head and neck, liver or kidney cancer.

The chain employs TRBV28 and TRBJ1-4; D call uncertain. The CDR3 runs 12 residues. Germline V gene sequence: CDR1 MDHEN, CDR2 SYDVKM. The V end lost 8 bases, the J end lost 4 bases, and 8 bases lay between the germline ends. Written as DNA, the CDR3 is TGTGCCAGCTTCGAGAATAATGAAAAACTGTTTTTT. It is translated as CASFENNEKLFF.

The rearrangement uses TRBV18 and TRBJ2-3; maybe TRBD1 (6 bases). Trimming took 2 bases from V and 6 from J, leaving 9 bases between them. The CDR3 sequence is 13 residues long. Germline CDR1 is KGHSH and CDR2 is LQKENI. The CDR3 DNA sequence: TGTGCCAGCTCACCAGTCACAGGGGATACGCAGTATTTT. It yields the protein CASSPVTGDTQYF.

V gene TRBV18 combines with J gene TRBJ1-6; D is unresolved. Germline V lookup: CDR1 KGHSH, CDR2 LQKENI. V was clipped by 3 bases and J by 7 bases, with 10 bases between them. The CDR3 is made up of 14 amino acids. The chain's CDR3 is CASSPGSGNSPLHF. For the CDR3, the DNA is TGTGCCAGCTCACCCGGGAGCGGCAATTCACCCCTCCACTTT.

V usage is TRBV29-1 and J usage is TRBJ2-2; D not resolved. Germline V gives CDR1 SQVTM, CDR2 ANQGSEA. CDR3 length: 13 amino acids. V gave up 4 bases and J gave up 1 base, with 7 bases separating them. CDR3 protein: CSVALRNTGELFF. CDR3 DNA sequence: TGCAGCGTTGCTCTTAGGAACACCGGGGAGCTGTTTTTT.

The J gene is TRBJ1-6, the V gene TRBV6-5; 7 nucleotides match TRBD1. The V and J ends lost 6 bases and 7 bases, in that order; junction bases with no gene match: 6. The CDR3 covers 14 residues. Germline V gene data show CDR1 as MNHEY and CDR2 as SVGAGI. DNA of the CDR3: TGTGCCAGCAGACCGGGACAGTACAATTCACCCCTCCACTTT. Translation gives CASRPGQYNSPLHF.

This chain connects TRBV6-1 to TRBJ1-3; D is undetermined. This CDR3 has 16 amino acids. CDR1 MNHNS and CDR2 SASEGT come from the germline V gene. V was shortened by 4 bases and J by 1 base, with 14 bases between the two germline ends. CDR3 DNA: TGTGCCAGCAGTGCCCAACTCGTCTCTTCTGGAAACACCATATATTTT. Amino acid sequence: CASSAQLVSSGNTIYF.

V and J are TRBV2 and TRBJ2-1, with 12 bases aligning to TRBD2. Germline CDR1 and CDR2: SNHLY and FYNNEI. CDR3 size: 20 residues. The junction had 16 bases not matched to a gene; V was cut back by 7 bases and J by 0 bases. CDR3 bases: TGTGCCAGCACCCCCGGGCGACTAGCGGGGGCCACCTTCTCCTACAATGAGCAGTTCTTC. This gives the protein CASTPGRLAGATFSYNEQFF.

The CDR3 DNA follows: TGTGCCAGCAGCCCGACCGGGACAGGGGGCCGGACTGAAGCTTTCTTT. Its translation is CASSPTGTGGRTEAFF. The chain couples TRBV5-4 to TRBJ1-1, with 12 bases aligning to TRBD1. V dropped 4 bases and J dropped 5; count of bases not matched to a gene: 9. CDR1 SGHNT and CDR2 YYREEE come from the germline V gene (reference sequence). This CDR3 contains 16 residues.

This chain uses TRBV11-2 with TRBJ1-4, with D uncertain. The V and J ends lost 5 bases and 5 bases respectively, with 18 bases between them. Per the germline V gene, CDR1 is SGHAT and CDR2 is FQNNGV. The CDR3 contains 16 residues. In nucleotides, the CDR3 is TGTGCCAGCAGCACCATCCGAGGCATCTCGAATGAAAAACTGTTTTTT. Its translation: CASSTIRGISNEKLFF.

CDR3 amino acids: CASRRGRGGNEKLFF. The CDR3 DNA reads TGTGCCAGCCGGAGGGGCAGGGGCGGGAATGAAAAACTGTTTTTT. The J gene is TRBJ1-4, the V gene TRBV2; TRBD1 is a possible D gene (6 bases). CDR1 SNHLY and CDR2 FYNNEI come from the germline V gene. The ends were cut back, 8 bases at V and 5 bases at J, with 18 bases in the middle. This CDR3 is 15 amino acids long.

The chain couples TRBV5-1 to TRBJ2-7; 8 bases align to TRBD1. The germline gives CDR1 SGHRS, CDR2 YFSETQ. J was trimmed by 6 bases and V by 5 bases; bases with no gene match: 10. CDR3 length: 14 amino acids. The DNA for the CDR3 is TGCGCCAGCAGTTCAGGACAGGGAGCAGGCGAGCAGTACTTC. It yields the protein CASSSGQGAGEQYF.

V and J are TRBV19 and TRBJ2-5, with D hard to call. Germline lookup yields CDR1 LNHDA and CDR2 SQIVND (reference sequence). The CDR3 contains 13 residues. Trimming removed 2 bases from V and 1 base from J, with 5 bases in between. The CDR3, as DNA: TGTGCCAGTAGTATATGGGGCCAAGAGACCCAGTACTTC. Protein sequence: CASSIWGQETQYF.

The chain has TRBV5-5 and TRBJ1-5; 7 bases are shared with TRBD1. After removal of 3 bases from V and 9 bases from J, the junction contained 12 bases not matched to a gene. Germline V gene data show CDR1 as SGHKS and CDR2 as YYEKEE (reference sequence). CDR3 length: 15 residues. Written as DNA, the CDR3 is TGTGCCAGCAGCTACACCCCGGGCCACAGGGGGCCCCAGCATTTT. Its translation: CASSYTPGHRGPQHF.

The chain links TRBV14 to TRBJ2-3; 9 bases fit TRBD1. The CDR3 has 16 amino acids. Germline V lookup: CDR1 SGHDN, CDR2 FVKESK. V trimming: 1 base; J trimming: 5 bases; junction bases outside the gene matches: 7. CDR3 residues: CASSQGGTGRIDTQYF. The CDR3 coding sequence is TGTGCCAGCAGCCAAGGAGGGACAGGGAGGATAGATACGCAGTATTTT.

The V gene is TRBV9, the J gene TRBJ2-2; a weak D match, TRBD1 (6 bases). The CDR3 totals 16 residues. The V end lost 4 bases, the J end lost 5 bases, and 18 bases lay between the germline ends. Looked up from germline, CDR1 is SGDLS and CDR2 is YYNGEE. CDR3 sequence: CASSNRELSGTGELFF. In DNA, the CDR3 is TGTGCCAGCAGCAACAGGGAGCTAAGCGGTACCGGGGAGCTGTTTTTT.

The V call is TRBV9, the J call TRBJ2-7, with 7 positions matching TRBD1. Germline V gives CDR1 SGDLS, CDR2 YYNGEE. V lost 4 bases to trimming and J lost 6 bases; unmatched junction nucleotides: 13. This CDR3 comprises 15 residues. The CDR3 bases are TGTGCCAGCAGCCCCCGCGCGACAGGGTCCGCCGAGCAGTACTTC. Protein sequence: CASSPRATGSAEQYF.

The chain links TRBV5-1 to TRBJ2-1; 9 bases fit TRBD2. Germline loops: CDR1 SGHRS, CDR2 YFSETQ. Trimming at V came to 0 bases and at J to 7 bases, leaving 8 bases not matched to a gene. This CDR3 is 16 amino acids long. The CDR3 loop is CASSLAGGGVPNEQFF. For the CDR3, the DNA is TGCGCCAGCAGCTTGGCGGGCGGGGGGGTCCCTAATGAGCAGTTCTTC.